These T cell receptor beta chains were read from a single sample in a study of identical twins. MiXCR was run by TCRdb on the 5' RACE reads, yielding one entry per CDR3 protein. The sample holds about 700,000 distinct CDR3 sequences, 8.6% seen once. Another study also made use of these data, one on yellow fever vaccine responses in identical twins.

Sequenced material: PBMCs. The source of these receptors is a woman younger than 30 in good health. CDR3s include the opening cysteine and the closing phenylalanine or tryptophan.

length,V,J,CDR3
14,TRBV20-1,TRBJ2-7,CSALFGQGAWEQYF
14,TRBV21-1,TRBJ2-3,CASSKSRGADTQYF
14,TRBV18,TRBJ1-4,CASSPTRGDEKLFF
13,TRBV9,TRBJ2-3,CATGAGSTDTQYF
14,TRBV5-1,TRBJ1-5,CASSLEGSGQPQHF
13,TRBV20-1,TRBJ2-1,CSAARSSYNEQFF
16,TRBV4-1,TRBJ1-5,CASSLASASSNQPQHF
13,TRBV15,TRBJ2-3,CATSRLRWDTQYF
11,TRBV6-8,TRBJ2-5,CASLLRETQYF
16,TRBV7-9,TRBJ2-3,CASSSNRERGTDTQYF
15,TRBV18,TRBJ1-2,CASSPPGQGISGYTF
13,TRBV20-1,TRBJ2-5,CSARDSAQETQYF
13,TRBV4-2,TRBJ2-7,CASSQDGTGEQYF
14,TRBV5-1,TRBJ2-3,CASSPGTGRYTQYF
14,TRBV5-1,TRBJ2-7,CASNPDRVGYEQYF
15,TRBV15,TRBJ1-6,CATSRRQAPSSPLHF
14,TRBV5-1,TRBJ2-7,CASSLGQLYYEQYF
15,TRBV15,TRBJ1-5,CATSSTGAPNQPQHF
12,TRBV10-3,TRBJ2-7,CAISESNYEQYF
18,TRBV18,TRBJ2-2,CASSPLAGAPPNTGELFF
15,TRBV20-1,TRBJ2-1,CSADLLAGGLNEQFF
15,TRBV7-3,TRBJ2-1,CASSITSGGYNEQFF
14,TRBV25-1,TRBJ2-7,CASSESREAYEQYF
16,TRBV24-1,TRBJ2-2,CATSDRTSENTGELFF
15,TRBV2,TRBJ2-4,CASSTETVAKNIQYF
14,TRBV7-9,TRBJ1-4,CASSLRAKNEKLFF
16,TRBV28,TRBJ2-2,CASSLSPTENTGELFF
15,TRBV5-1,TRBJ2-2,CASSATGVNTGELFF
17,TRBV28,TRBJ2-3,CASSLEGTNRSPDTQYF
15,TRBV2,TRBJ2-1,CASSEGQDYYNEQFF
14,TRBV5-1,TRBJ2-7,CASSLASGRNEQYF
16,TRBV7-2,TRBJ2-2,CASSLSGGKDTGELFF
15,TRBV7-2,TRBJ2-1,CASSLASGEQGEQFF
14,TRBV12-3/TRBV12-4,TRBJ1-5,CASSKDRFNQPQHF
18,TRBV14,TRBJ2-7,CASSQTGQGEYPLREQYF
13,TRBV5-6,TRBJ2-7,CASSATGSYEQYF
12,TRBV20-1,TRBJ2-7,CSARVSLYEQYF
15,TRBV3-1,TRBJ2-1,CASSRAQREGFEQFF
14,TRBV12-5,TRBJ2-2,CASGLAPGPGELFF
15,TRBV7-2,TRBJ2-1,CASCSGTQRRNEQFF
16,TRBV4-3,TRBJ2-2,CASSQASRPNTGELFF
16,TRBV27,TRBJ1-6,CASSLSHGSGRSPLHF
12,TRBV6-6,TRBJ1-2,CASDRGLVGYTF